The clone carrying this T cell receptor (beta chain) was counted a few times. This record comes from a study of blood T cell repertoires in COVID-19. The overall study: Sample material is recorded as cDNA or gDNA derived from T cells, B-cell-depleted T cells, or PBMCs.

From germline, CDR1 is SGDLS and CDR2 YYNGEE. The V end was cut by 0 bases, the J end by 1 base, with 13 bases between. The CDR3 loop spans 16 amino acids. Clones were sequenced by immunoSEQ multiplex PCR, and TCRdb holds only the in-frame ones, with some missing. The repertoire consists of 9,900 or so clones, with about 90% occurring once and the leading ten covering 10%. Sequences were obtained from peripheral blood. This rearrangement joins TRBV9 to TRBJ1-1; D might be TRBD1 (5 bases). The TCR originated in a human donor in a cohort sampled during active COVID-19. In DNA, the CDR3 is TGTGCCAGCAGCGTAGCTACACCAGGGCCGAACACTGAAGCTTTCTTT. It codes for CASSVATPGPNTEAFF.